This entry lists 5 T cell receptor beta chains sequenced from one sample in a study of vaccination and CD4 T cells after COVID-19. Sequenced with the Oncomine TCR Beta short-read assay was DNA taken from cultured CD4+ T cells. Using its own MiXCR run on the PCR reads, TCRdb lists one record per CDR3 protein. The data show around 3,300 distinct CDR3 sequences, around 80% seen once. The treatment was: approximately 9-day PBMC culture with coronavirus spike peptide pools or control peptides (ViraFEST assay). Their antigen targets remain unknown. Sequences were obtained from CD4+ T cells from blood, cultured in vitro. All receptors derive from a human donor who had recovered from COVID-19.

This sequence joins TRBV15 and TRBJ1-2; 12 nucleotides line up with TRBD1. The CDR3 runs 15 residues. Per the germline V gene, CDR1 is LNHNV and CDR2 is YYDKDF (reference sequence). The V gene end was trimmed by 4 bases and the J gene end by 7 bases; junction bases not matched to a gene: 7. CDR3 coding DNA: TGTGCCACCAGCAAAGGGACAGGGGGCGCGGGTGGCTACACCTTC. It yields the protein CATSKGTGGAGGYTF.

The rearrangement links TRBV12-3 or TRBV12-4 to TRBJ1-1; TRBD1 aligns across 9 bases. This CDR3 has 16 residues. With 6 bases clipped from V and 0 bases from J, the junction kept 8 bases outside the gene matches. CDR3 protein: CASRKQGAGVNTEAFF. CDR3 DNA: TGTGCCAGCAGAAAACAGGGGGCTGGGGTGAACACTGAAGCTTTCTTT.

The CDR3 reads CASSLGHRDKVYGYTF. The CDR3 DNA is TGTGCCAGCAGCTTAGGCCATCGGGACAAGGTCTATGGCTACACCTTC. The V gene is TRBV7-9, the J gene TRBJ1-2, with D tentatively TRBD1 (6 bases). CDR1 and CDR2 from the germline V gene are SEHNR and FQNEAQ (reference sequence). Trimming took off 1 base at V and 4 bases at J, with 16 bases between the two ends. The CDR3 extends over 16 amino acids.

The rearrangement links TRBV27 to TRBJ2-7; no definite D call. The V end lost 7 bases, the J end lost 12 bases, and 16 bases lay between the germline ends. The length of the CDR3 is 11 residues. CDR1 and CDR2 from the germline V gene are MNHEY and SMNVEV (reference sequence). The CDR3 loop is CASTYSSLWYF. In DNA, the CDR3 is TGTGCCAGCACCTACTCCTCGCTGTGGTACTTC.

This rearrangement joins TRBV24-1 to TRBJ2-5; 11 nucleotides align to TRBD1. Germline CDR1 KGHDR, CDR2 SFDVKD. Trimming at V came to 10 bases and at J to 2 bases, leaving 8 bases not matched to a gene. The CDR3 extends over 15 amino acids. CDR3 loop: CATGQGVPRQETQYF. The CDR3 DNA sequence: TGTGCCACGGGACAGGGGGTACCGAGGCAAGAGACCCAGTACTTC.